The clone carrying this T cell receptor beta chain has just a few counts. The antigen is unknown. Each donor was nominally healthy when sampled (though unrecorded immune exposures were likely). The CDR3 totals 14 residues. The J segment lost 5 bases and the V segment lost 0 bases, leaving 5 bases of the junction unmatched. Per the germline V gene, CDR1 is SGHDT and CDR2 is YYEEEE. This sample stems from a study of cytomegalovirus exposure and HLA in healthy donors. Overall study context: An earlier analysis identified 120 million or so unique TCR beta sequences in 150 million to 200 million T cells. HLA-typed donors contributed some 87 million unique TCRs, which were held in an early data release. The study, taken as a whole, reports: Sequences of the TCR beta chain were said to predict the HLA-A and HLA-B alleles of most subjects accurately.

Primers for the PCR totalled 60 Vbeta and 13 Jbeta. Clones were sequenced by immunoSEQ multiplex PCR, and TCRdb holds only the in-frame ones, with some missing. The sample has roughly 190,000 clones; approximately 86% are singletons. This receptor was identified in a boy between 2 and 10 years old in good health and CMV-seronegative. The chain recombines TRBV5-6 with TRBJ2-7; 7 bases agree with TRBD2. The sample comprised PBMCs. In DNA form, the CDR3 reads TGTGCCAGCAGCTTGGTGGGAGGGATCCACGAGCAGTACTTC. Translating gives CASSLVGGIHEQYF.